This TCR beta chain was sequenced for a study of shared clonotypes between healthy human individuals. Sequencing used immunoSEQ multiplex PCR; TCRdb keeps in-frame clones, though not all of them. The sample includes 780,000 or so clones, over 60% of them seen just once. The sample holds one count of this clone. The CDR3 loop spans 16 amino acids. Germline V gene lookup returns CDR1 MDHEN and CDR2 SYDVKM. V shed 6 bases and J 6 bases; nucleotides not matched to a gene: 15. V gene TRBV28 combines with J gene TRBJ2-7; TRBD1 matches at 9 bases. The clonotype comes from a woman aged 25 to 45 in good health. The sample consisted of memory CD4+ T cells sorted from blood. Subset in this sample: CD45RA-negative fraction. The chain's CDR3 is CASSPPRGTGFVEQYF. In nucleotides, the CDR3 is TGTGCCAGCAGCCCACCAAGGGGGACAGGGTTCGTCGAGCAGTACTTC.